This T cell receptor beta chain originates from a study of blood T cell repertoires in COVID-19. Whole-study context: Sample material is recorded as cDNA or gDNA derived from T cells, B-cell-depleted T cells, or PBMCs.

There are a few counts of this clone. In the original analysis: For nucleated cells, counts were estimated from reference gene primer amplification. Profiling relied on immunoSEQ multiplex PCR, and the TCRdb table lists in-frame clones only, not all of them. D and trimming come from the DNA, and the V and J calls and clone size come from that table. The table has about 160,000 clones, around 82% seen once; the top ten hold approximately 10%. This CDR3 region has 15 residues. With 0 bases removed from V and 5 bases from J, the gap between germline ends came to 11 bases. Germline CDR1 LGHDT, CDR2 YNNKEL (reference sequence).

The sequence was obtained from a man in his 60s with active or convalescent COVID-19. This sequence joins TRBV3-1 (or the pseudogene TRBV3-2) and TRBJ2-1, with TRBD1 as a possible D gene (6 bases). The sequenced sample consisted of peripheral blood. The CDR3 sequence is CASSQDGQGNNEQFF. CDR3 sequence (DNA): TGTGCCAGCAGCCAAGATGGGCAGGGGAACAATGAGCAGTTCTTC.